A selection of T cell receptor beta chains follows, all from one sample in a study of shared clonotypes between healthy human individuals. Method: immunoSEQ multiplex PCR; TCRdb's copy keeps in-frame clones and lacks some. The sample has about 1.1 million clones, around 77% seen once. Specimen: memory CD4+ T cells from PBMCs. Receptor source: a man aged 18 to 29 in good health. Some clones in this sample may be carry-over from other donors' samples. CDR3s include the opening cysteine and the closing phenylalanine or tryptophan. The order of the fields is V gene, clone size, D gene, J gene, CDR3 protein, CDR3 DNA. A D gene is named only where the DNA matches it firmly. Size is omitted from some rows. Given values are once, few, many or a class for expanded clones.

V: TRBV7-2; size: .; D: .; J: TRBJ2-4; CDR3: CASSLDVSGQNIQYF; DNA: TGTGCCAGCAGCTTAGACGTTAGTGGGCAAAACATTCAGTACTTC
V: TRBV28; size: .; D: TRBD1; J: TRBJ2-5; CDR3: CASSFPGTAKETQYF; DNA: TGTGCCAGCAGTTTCCCCGGGACAGCTAAAGAGACCCAGTACTTC
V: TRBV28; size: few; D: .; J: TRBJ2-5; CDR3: CASSPIQGGQGSETQYF; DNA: TGTGCCAGCAGTCCCATACAGGGCGGCCAGGGTTCAGAGACCCAGTACTTC
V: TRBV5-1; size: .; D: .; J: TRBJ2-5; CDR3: CASSLDGWSAETQYF; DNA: TGCGCCAGCAGCTTGGATGGTTGGTCAGCGGAGACCCAGTACTTC
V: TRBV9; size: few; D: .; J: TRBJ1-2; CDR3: CASSVANYGYTF; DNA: TGTGCCAGCAGCGTAGCTAACTATGGCTACACCTTC
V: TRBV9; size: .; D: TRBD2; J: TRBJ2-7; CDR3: CASSVSGRDDEQYF; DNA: TGTGCCAGCAGCGTTAGCGGGAGGGACGACGAGCAGTACTTC
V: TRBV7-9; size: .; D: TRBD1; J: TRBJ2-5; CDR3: CASSNRGQETQYF; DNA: TGTGCCAGCTCCAACAGGGGCCAAGAGACCCAGTACTTC
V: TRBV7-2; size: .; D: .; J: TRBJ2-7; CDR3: CASSQRGGFEQYF; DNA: TGTGCCAGCAGCCAGCGCGGCGGTTTCGAGCAGTACTTC
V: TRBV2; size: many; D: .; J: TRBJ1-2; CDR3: CASSESRRKGYTF; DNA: TGTGCCAGCAGTGAATCTCGCAGGAAGGGCTACACCTTC
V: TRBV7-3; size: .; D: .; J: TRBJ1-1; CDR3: CASSLSENTEAFF; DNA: TGTGCCAGCAGCTTATCAGAGAACACTGAAGCTTTCTTT
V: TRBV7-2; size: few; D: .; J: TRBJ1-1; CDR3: CASSLGVGTGAFF; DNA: TGTGCCAGCAGCTTAGGAGTAGGGACGGGGGCTTTCTTT
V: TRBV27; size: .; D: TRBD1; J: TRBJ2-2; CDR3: CASSLRPGGTGGGGELFF; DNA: TGTGCCAGCAGTTTGCGCCCTGGTGGGACAGGGGGCGGCGGGGAGCTGTTTTTT
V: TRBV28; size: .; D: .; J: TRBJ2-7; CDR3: CASSSLPGRTSYEQYF; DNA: TGTGCCAGCAGCTCTTTACCGGGACGGACCTCCTACGAGCAGTACTTC
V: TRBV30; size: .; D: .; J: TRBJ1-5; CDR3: CAWSVKQKNQPQHF; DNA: TGTGCCTGGAGTGTAAAACAGAAAAATCAGCCCCAGCATTTT
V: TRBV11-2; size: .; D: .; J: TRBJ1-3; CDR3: CASSLGASGNTIYF; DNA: TGTGCCAGCAGCTTGGGAGCCTCTGGAAACACCATATATTTT
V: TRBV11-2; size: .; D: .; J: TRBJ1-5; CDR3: CASSLGGHRNQPQHF; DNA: TGTGCCAGCAGCTTAGGGGGACATAGAAATCAGCCCCAGCATTTT
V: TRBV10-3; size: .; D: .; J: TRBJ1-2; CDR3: CAISESRLVANYGYTF; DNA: TGTGCCATCAGTGAGTCGCGACTTGTGGCTAACTATGGCTACACCTTC
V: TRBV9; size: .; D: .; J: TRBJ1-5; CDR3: CASSVGVGGSNQPQHF; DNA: TGTGCCAGCAGCGTAGGGGTAGGGGGAAGCAATCAGCCCCAGCATTTT
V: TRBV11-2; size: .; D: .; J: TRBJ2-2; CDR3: CASSSLPPGAGELFF; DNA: TGTGCCAGCAGCTCCCTCCCCCCCGGGGCCGGGGAGCTGTTTTTT
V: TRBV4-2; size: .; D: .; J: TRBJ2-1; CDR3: CASSQERNEQFF; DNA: TGTGCCAGCAGCCAAGAGCGGAATGAGCAGTTCTTC
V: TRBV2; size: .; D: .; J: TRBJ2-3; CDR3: CASAGSAWDTQYF; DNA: TGTGCCAGCGCCGGGAGTGCTTGGGATACGCAGTATTTT
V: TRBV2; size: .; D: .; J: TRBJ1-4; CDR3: CASRDQENEKLFF; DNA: TGTGCCAGCAGGGACCAAGAAAATGAAAAACTGTTTTTT
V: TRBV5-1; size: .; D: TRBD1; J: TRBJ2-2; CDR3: CASSLTGGGTGELFF; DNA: TGCGCCAGCAGCTTAACAGGGGGCGGTACCGGGGAGCTGTTTTTT
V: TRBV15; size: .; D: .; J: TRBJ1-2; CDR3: CATSSPWVNYGYTF; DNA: TGTGCCACCAGCTCCCCGTGGGTTAACTATGGCTACACCTTC
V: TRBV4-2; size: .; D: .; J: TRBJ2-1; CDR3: CASSQRLSYNEQFF; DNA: TGTGCCAGCAGCCAACGGCTTTCCTACAATGAGCAGTTCTTC
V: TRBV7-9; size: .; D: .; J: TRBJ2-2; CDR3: CASSSHTGTNTGELFF; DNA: TGTGCCAGCAGCTCCCACACAGGAACGAACACCGGGGAGCTGTTTTTT
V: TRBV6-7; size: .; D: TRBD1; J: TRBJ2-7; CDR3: CASSYIPDRGTYEQYF; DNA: TGTGCCAGCAGTTACATTCCGGACAGGGGAACCTACGAGCAGTACTTC
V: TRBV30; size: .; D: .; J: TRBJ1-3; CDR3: CAWSLGEGNTIYF; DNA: TGTGCCTGGAGTTTAGGGGAGGGAAACACCATATATTTT
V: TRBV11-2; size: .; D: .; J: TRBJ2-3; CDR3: CASSPTQLPRQYF; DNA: TGTGCCAGCAGCCCAACCCAATTACCGAGACAGTATTTT
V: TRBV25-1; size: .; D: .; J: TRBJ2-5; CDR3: CASSDPRTQETQYF; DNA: TGTGCCAGCAGTGACCCTAGGACACAAGAGACCCAGTACTTC
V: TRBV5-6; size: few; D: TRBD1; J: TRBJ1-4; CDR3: CASSLGTGREKLFF; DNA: TGTGCCAGCAGCTTGGGGACAGGTCGGGAAAAACTGTTTTTT
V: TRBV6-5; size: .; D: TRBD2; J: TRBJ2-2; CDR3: CATVSGRQNTGELFF; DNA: TGTGCCACCGTTAGCGGGAGGCAGAACACCGGGGAGCTGTTTTTT
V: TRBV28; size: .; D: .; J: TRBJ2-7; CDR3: CASSLVSGQSEQYF; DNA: TGTGCCAGCAGTTTAGTTTCGGGACAAAGCGAGCAGTACTTC
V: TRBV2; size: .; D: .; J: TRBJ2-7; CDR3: CASSAGQPYEQYF; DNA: TGTGCCAGCAGTGCGGGACAACCCTACGAGCAGTACTTC
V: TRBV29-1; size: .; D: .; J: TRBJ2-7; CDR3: CSVEGQVGRYEQYF; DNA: TGCAGCGTTGAAGGGCAGGTGGGTCGCTACGAGCAGTACTTC
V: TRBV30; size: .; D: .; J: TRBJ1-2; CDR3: CAWSRGWNYGYTF; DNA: TGTGCCTGGAGCAGGGGATGGAACTATGGCTACACCTTC
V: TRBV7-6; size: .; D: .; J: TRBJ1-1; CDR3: CASSPRDGPNTEAFF; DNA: TGTGCCAGCAGCCCCCGGGACGGACCGAACACTGAAGCTTTCTTT
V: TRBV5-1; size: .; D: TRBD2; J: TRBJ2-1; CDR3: CASSPGRLAGGSYNEQFF; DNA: TGCGCCAGCAGCCCTGGGAGACTAGCGGGAGGCTCCTACAATGAGCAGTTCTTC
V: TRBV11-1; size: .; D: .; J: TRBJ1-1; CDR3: CASSLFGSNTEAFF; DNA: TGTGCCAGCAGCTTGTTCGGGTCAAACACTGAAGCTTTCTTT
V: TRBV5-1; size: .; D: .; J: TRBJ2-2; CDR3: CASSLVLNTGELFF; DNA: TGCGCCAGCAGCTTGGTGCTAAACACCGGGGAGCTGTTTTTT
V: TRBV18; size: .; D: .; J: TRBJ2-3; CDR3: CASSPSGAVDTQYF; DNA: TGTGCCAGCTCCCCCTCAGGGGCGGTAGATACGCAGTATTTT
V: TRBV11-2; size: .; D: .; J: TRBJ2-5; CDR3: CASSLGANRVTETQYF; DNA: TGTGCCAGCAGCTTGGGGGCGAACAGGGTGACAGAGACCCAGTACTTC
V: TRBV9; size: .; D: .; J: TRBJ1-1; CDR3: CASNPTDGYTEAFF; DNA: TGTGCCAGCAACCCGACGGACGGGTACACTGAAGCTTTCTTT
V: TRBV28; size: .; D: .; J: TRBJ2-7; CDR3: CASSLHRVLSYEQYF; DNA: TGTGCCAGCAGTTTACACAGGGTCCTATCCTACGAGCAGTACTTC
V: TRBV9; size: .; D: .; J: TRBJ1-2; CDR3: CASRGTAVYGYTF; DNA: TGTGCCAGCAGGGGGACGGCGGTCTATGGCTACACCTTC
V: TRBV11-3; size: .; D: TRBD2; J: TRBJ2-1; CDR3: CASSSRSGRAYEQFF; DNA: TGTGCCAGCAGCTCCAGGAGCGGGAGGGCATATGAGCAGTTCTTC
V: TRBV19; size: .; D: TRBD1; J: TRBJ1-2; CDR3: CASSFRDSNYGYTF; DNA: TGTGCCAGTAGTTTCCGGGACAGCAACTATGGCTACACCTTC
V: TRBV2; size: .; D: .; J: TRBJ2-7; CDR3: CASRPYREGEQYF; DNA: TGTGCCAGCAGGCCCTACAGGGAGGGCGAGCAGTACTTC
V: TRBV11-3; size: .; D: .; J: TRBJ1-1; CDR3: CASSRGQNTEAFF; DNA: TGTGCCAGCAGCCGGGGACAGAACACTGAAGCTTTCTTT
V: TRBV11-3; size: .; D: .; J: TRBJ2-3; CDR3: CASSEGGDTQYF; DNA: TGTGCCAGCAGCGAAGGGGGGGATACGCAGTATTTT
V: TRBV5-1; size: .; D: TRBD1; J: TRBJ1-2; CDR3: CASNGQGMGYGYTF; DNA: TGCGCCAGCAACGGACAGGGGATGGGCTATGGCTACACCTTC
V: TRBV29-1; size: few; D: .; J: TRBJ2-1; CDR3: CSVDSVRSRDNEQFF; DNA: TGCAGCGTTGATTCTGTCAGGTCAAGGGACAATGAGCAGTTCTTC
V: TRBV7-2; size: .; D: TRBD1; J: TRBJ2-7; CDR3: CASSLRAGWDSAFLEQYF; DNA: TGTGCCAGCAGCTTACGGGCGGGCTGGGACAGTGCCTTCCTGGAGCAGTACTTC
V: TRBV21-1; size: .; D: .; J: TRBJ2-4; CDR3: CASSPRDHKNIQYF; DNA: TGTGCCAGCAGCCCCCGAGATCACAAAAACATTCAGTACTTC